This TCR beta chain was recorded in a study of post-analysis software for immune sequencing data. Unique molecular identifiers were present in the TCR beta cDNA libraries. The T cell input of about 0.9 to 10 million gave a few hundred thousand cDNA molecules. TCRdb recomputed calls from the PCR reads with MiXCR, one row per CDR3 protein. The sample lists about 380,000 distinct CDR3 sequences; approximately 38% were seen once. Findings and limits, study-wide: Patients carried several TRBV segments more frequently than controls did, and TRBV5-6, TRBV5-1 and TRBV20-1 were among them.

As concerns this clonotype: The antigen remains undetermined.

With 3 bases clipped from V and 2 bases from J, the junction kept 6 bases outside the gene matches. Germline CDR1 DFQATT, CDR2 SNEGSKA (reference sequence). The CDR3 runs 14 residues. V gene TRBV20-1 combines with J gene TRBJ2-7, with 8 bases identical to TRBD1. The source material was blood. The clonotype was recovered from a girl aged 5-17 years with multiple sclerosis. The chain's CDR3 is CSARGTGGTYEQYF. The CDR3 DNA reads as TGCAGTGCTAGGGGGACAGGAGGGACCTACGAGCAGTACTTC.